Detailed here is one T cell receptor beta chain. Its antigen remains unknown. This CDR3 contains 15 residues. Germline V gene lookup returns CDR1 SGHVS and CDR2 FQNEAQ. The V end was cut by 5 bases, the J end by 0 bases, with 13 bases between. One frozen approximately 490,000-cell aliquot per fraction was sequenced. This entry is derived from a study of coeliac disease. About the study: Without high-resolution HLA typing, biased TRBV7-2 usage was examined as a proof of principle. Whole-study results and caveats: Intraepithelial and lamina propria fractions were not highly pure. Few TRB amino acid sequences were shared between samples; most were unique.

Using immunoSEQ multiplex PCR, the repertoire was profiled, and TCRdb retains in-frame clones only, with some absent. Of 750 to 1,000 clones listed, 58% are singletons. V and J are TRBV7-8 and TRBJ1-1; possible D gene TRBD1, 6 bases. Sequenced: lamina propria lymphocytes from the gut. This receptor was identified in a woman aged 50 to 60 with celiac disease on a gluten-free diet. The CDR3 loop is CASSTIQGMNTEAFF. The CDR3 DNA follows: TGTGCCAGCAGCACGATACAGGGCATGAACACTGAAGCTTTCTTT.